Described below is a single T cell receptor (beta chain) sequence and its context. Method: immunoSEQ multiplex PCR; TCRdb's copy keeps in-frame clones and lacks some. Here the sample spans tens of thousands of clones, roughly 95% being singletons. Samples were taken several times over chemoradiotherapy. Germline loops: CDR1 SQVTM, CDR2 ANQGSEA. The CDR3 runs 14 residues. V lost 1 base and J lost 4, with 13 bases in between. This sample is part of a study of chemoradiotherapy in HPV16-positive cancers. The receptor's source is a human donor with HPV-associated anogenital cancer. The chain uses TRBV29-1 and TRBJ1-2; no reliable D call. The specimen was collected from a patient who underwent chemoradiotherapy. CDR3 in DNA: TGCAGCGTTGAAGGGGCCAGGTCGGCCTATGGCTACACCTTC. It encodes CSVEGARSAYGYTF.